Listed here are 26 T cell receptor beta chains from one sample, sequenced in a study of CD8+ T cells in alopecia areata. Extracted RNA was reverse transcribed into cDNA, the sequencing template. Profiled with immunoSEQ multiplex PCR; TCRdb holds only in-frame clones, not every one. In the table there are some 180,000 clones, about 61% of which are singletons. Sequenced sample: CD8+ T cells sorted from blood. All receptors come from a human donor in good health.

This clone was observed a handful of times. CDR3 DNA sequence: TGTGCCAGCATTGCAACTGTTTCGAACACCATATATTTT. This encodes CASIATVSNTIYF. The rearrangement uses TRBV6-6 and TRBJ1-3; no definite D call. Trimming took off 7 bases at V and 7 bases at J, with 14 bases between the two ends. The CDR3 consists of 13 residues. Germline V gives CDR1 MNHNY, CDR2 SVGAGI (reference sequence).

To note about this clone: This sample also contains other DNA sequences that code for the same CDR3. The gene calls are TRBV7-6 and TRBJ2-3; TRBD1 agrees at 10 bases. Germline V gene sequence: CDR1 SGHVS, CDR2 FNYEAQ. With V trimmed by 7 bases and J by 6 bases, 7 bases remained unmatched. The CDR3 is 14 amino acids. The CDR3 DNA is TGTGCCAGCACCCTGGGGACAGGGGTGGATACGCAGTATTTT. It encodes CASTLGTGVDTQYF.

V is TRBV5-6 and J is TRBJ2-7, with TRBD2 matching 8 bases. The CDR3 spans 14 residues. The V gene's germline CDR1 is SGHDT and CDR2 YYEEEE. The trim removed 6 bases at V and 2 bases at J, leaving 7 bases unmatched. CDR3 sequence (DNA): TGTGCCAGCAACCCGGGAGGGAACACCTACGAGCAGTACTTC. Translated: CASNPGGNTYEQYF.

V gene TRBV25-1 combines with J gene TRBJ2-1, with 9 bases fitting TRBD2. The V and J ends lost 2 bases and 0 bases, in that order; junction bases with no gene match: 2. CDR3 length equals 16 residues. Germline-derived CDR1 and CDR2 are MGHDK and SYGVNS. As DNA, the CDR3 is TGTGCCAGCAGTGAACCTAGCGGGGCCTCCTACAATGAGCAGTTCTTC. This codes for CASSEPSGASYNEQFF.

Turning to this clone: Other DNA sequences in the sample encode the same CDR3. V gene TRBV5-1 combines with J gene TRBJ1-1; the D is unclear. CDR3 length equals 14 residues. From germline, CDR1 is SGHRS and CDR2 YFSETQ. Trimming cost V 0 bases and J 5 bases, with 11 bases left between them. CDR3 amino acids: CASSLATGNTEAFF. CDR3 nucleotides: TGCGCCAGCAGCTTGGCAACTGGGAATACTGAAGCTTTCTTT.

In its sample, this clone was seen a few times. This chain joins TRBV27 and TRBJ2-7, with D possibly called TRBD1 or TRBD2 (5 bases each). Germline V CDR1 and CDR2: MNHEY, SMNVEV (reference sequence). Trimming removed 5 bases at V and 6 bases at J, with 14 bases between. The CDR3 covers 13 residues. Here the CDR3 DNA reads TGTGCCAGCAGTACGGGACGAGCGAGCGAGCAGTACTTC. It translates to CASSTGRASEQYF.

The genes are TRBV4-1 and TRBJ1-1; D is unresolved. The CDR3 is made up of 15 amino acids. The germline CDR1 and CDR2 sequences are MGHRA and YSYEKL. V was clipped by 0 bases and J by 1 base, with 9 bases between them. In nucleotides, the CDR3 is TGCGCCAGCAGCCAAGATAGCGGGCAGAACACTGAAGCTTTCTTT. It is translated as CASSQDSGQNTEAFF.

This chain uses TRBV29-1 with TRBJ2-7; TRBD2 agrees at 14 bases. This CDR3 has 15 amino acids. V shed 1 base and J 6 bases; nucleotides not matched to a gene: 5. Germline loops: CDR1 SQVTM, CDR2 ANQGSEA. The CDR3 coding sequence is TGCAGCGTTGAAGGGACTAGCGGGGGGCGGCGCGAGCAGTACTTC. Protein sequence: CSVEGTSGGRREQYF.

V and J are TRBV25-1 and TRBJ1-4; 7 positions match TRBD1. The germline V gene encodes CDR1 MGHDK and CDR2 SYGVNS. Trimming took 8 bases from V and 3 from J; bases not matched to a gene: 6. CDR3 size: 14 residues. CDR3 in DNA: TGTGCCAGCGGAACACAGGGGTCTAATGAAAAACTGTTTTTT. Its translation: CASGTQGSNEKLFF.

This clone showed up just a few times. The chain combines TRBV11-2 with TRBJ2-4, with D perhaps TRBD1 or TRBD2 (5 bases each). CDR1 is SGHAT and CDR2 is FQNNGV in the germline V gene. V was shortened by 0 bases and J by 1 base, with 10 bases between the two germline ends. The CDR3 is 16 amino acids. CDR3 residues: CASSLDGGRAKNIQYF. In DNA, the CDR3 is TGTGCCAGCAGCTTAGATGGGGGTCGGGCCAAAAACATTCAGTACTTC.

This clone was counted a few times. The chain uses TRBV7-6 and TRBJ2-1; no definite D call. Trimming stripped 0 bases from V and 7 bases from J, with 7 bases between. The CDR3 has 13 residues. Germline lookup yields CDR1 SGHVS and CDR2 FNYEAQ. The CDR3 bases are TGTGCCAGCAGCTTAGCCACGACGAATGAGCAGTTCTTC. Its translation is CASSLATTNEQFF.

This clone was seen only once. The V call is TRBV5-6, the J call TRBJ1-2; D possibly corresponds to TRBD1 (5 bases). The CDR3 spans 13 residues. In germline, CDR1 is SGHDT, CDR2 YYEEEE. V shed 0 bases and J shed 7 bases, with 10 bases lying between them. CDR3 region: CASSLGDVGGYTF. DNA of the CDR3: TGTGCCAGCAGCTTGGGGGACGTCGGTGGCTACACCTTC.

This clone was recorded only once. This chain joins TRBV4-1 and TRBJ2-5; D gene unclear. From germline, CDR1 is MGHRA and CDR2 YSYEKL. Deletions cut 1 base from V and 2 bases from J, with 11 bases between. This CDR3 has 15 amino acids. The chain's CDR3 is CASSQVSGKQETQYF. In DNA, the CDR3 is TGCGCCAGCAGCCAAGTATCAGGAAAGCAAGAGACCCAGTACTTC.

This chain joins TRBV9 and TRBJ2-1; the match to TRBD2 covers 8 bases. This CDR3 spans 15 amino acids. The germline V gene has CDR1 SGDLS and CDR2 YYNGEE. The trim removed 5 bases at V and 5 bases at J, leaving 9 bases unmatched. Written as DNA, the CDR3 is TGTGCCAGCAGGGGGACCGGGACTAGTCACAATGAGCAGTTCTTC. The encoded protein is CASRGTGTSHNEQFF.

The chain links TRBV5-6 to TRBJ1-1; a weak D match, TRBD1 (6 bases). The CDR3 consists of 14 residues. Germline V gene sequence: CDR1 SGHDT, CDR2 YYEEEE. V was clipped by 5 bases and J by 2 bases, with 13 bases between them. The DNA for the CDR3 is TGTGCCAGCAGTTCCACAGGGACCAACACTGAAGCTTTCTTT. This gives the protein CASSSTGTNTEAFF.

In its sample, this clone was seen a few times. J is TRBJ2-7 and V is TRBV28, with D uncertain. The CDR3 has 13 amino acids. The V gene's germline CDR1 is MDHEN and CDR2 SYDVKM. V lost 2 bases, J lost 0 bases, and 5 bases lay in between. Here the CDR3 DNA reads TGTGCCAGCAGTTTAGTTGCCTCCTACGAGCAGTACTTC. Its protein product is CASSLVASYEQYF.

V usage is TRBV4-1 and J usage is TRBJ1-2, with 8 bases matching TRBD1. This CDR3 spans 14 amino acids. Germline CDR1 is MGHRA and CDR2 is YSYEKL. V lost 1 base and J lost 7; bases outside the gene matches: 5. The DNA for the CDR3 is TGCGCCAGCAGCCAAGTTCTCCAGGGGGCTGGCTACACCTTC. It codes for CASSQVLQGAGYTF.

This clone showed up just a few times. The chain combines TRBV6-5 with TRBJ2-6; 8 bases agree with TRBD2. The V and J ends lost 8 bases and 3 bases, in that order; junction bases with no gene match: 6. The CDR3 runs 15 residues. CDR1 is MNHEY, CDR2 SVGAGI, per germline. CDR3 region: CASGWGLGGANVLTF. CDR3 nucleotide sequence: TGTGCCAGCGGCTGGGGACTAGGTGGGGCCAACGTCCTGACTTTC.

The chain has TRBV27 and TRBJ2-1; 10 bases match TRBD2. Germline V gene data show CDR1 as MNHEY and CDR2 as SMNVEV (reference sequence). J gave up 4 bases and V 6 bases, and 6 bases lay outside the gene matches. The CDR3 is 15 amino acids. The CDR3 here is CASSIVSGGYNEQFF. The CDR3 region has the DNA TGTGCCAGCAGCATCGTTAGCGGGGGGTACAATGAGCAGTTCTTC.

The chain employs TRBV23-1 and TRBJ1-2; 7 bases line up with TRBD1. TRBV23-1 is designated an ORF whose function remains uncertain. CDR3 length: 18 amino acids. The junction had 13 bases not matched to a gene; V was cut back by 0 bases and J by 3 bases. DNA of the CDR3: TGCGCCAGCAGTCAATCTTTGACAGGGAAACCCATGTACTATGGCTACACCTTC. Protein: CASSQSLTGKPMYYGYTF.

This chain links TRBV4-1 with TRBJ2-7, with D possibly matching TRBD2 (5 bases). CDR1 is MGHRA, CDR2 YSYEKL, per germline. The CDR3 consists of 14 residues. V gave up 5 bases and J gave up 2 bases, with 13 bases separating them. CDR3 DNA: TGCGCCAGCAGCTCGGGGATAGGGCCCTACGAGCAGTACTTC. Translating gives CASSSGIGPYEQYF.

The V gene is TRBV7-8, the J gene TRBJ2-7; the D is unclear. This CDR3 is built from 14 residues. Germline V gene lookup returns CDR1 SGHVS and CDR2 FQNEAQ. V shed 1 base and J shed 0 bases, with 7 bases lying between them. The CDR3 DNA reads TGTGCCAGCAGCTTAGAACAGAGCTCCTACGAGCAGTACTTC. Translation gives CASSLEQSSYEQYF.

Notes on this clone: The same CDR3 can be traced to other DNA sequences in this sample. This chain connects TRBV7-9 to TRBJ1-4; D is ambiguous. V was clipped by 5 bases and J by 8 bases, with 12 bases between them. The CDR3 loop spans 13 amino acids. Germline CDR1 SEHNR, CDR2 FQNEAQ (reference sequence). The CDR3 DNA reads as TGTGCCAGCAGCCCAGCGGGTGGGGAAAAACTGTTTTTT. It codes for CASSPAGGEKLFF.

This clone occurred a few times. The chain recombines TRBV6-1 with TRBJ2-1, with D possibly being TRBD2 (7 bases). The V and J ends lost 6 bases and 5 bases respectively, with 17 bases between them. The CDR3 has 15 amino acids. The germline CDR1 and CDR2 sequences are MNHNS and SASEGT. This chain's CDR3 is CASSYGPGGNNEQFF. The CDR3 nucleotides read TGTGCCAGCAGCTACGGTCCGGGGGGCAACAATGAGCAGTTCTTC.

The V call is TRBV5-1, the J call TRBJ2-2; 10 nucleotides match TRBD2. The germline CDR1 and CDR2 sequences are SGHRS and YFSETQ. This CDR3 region has 14 residues. V lost 3 bases, J lost 6 bases, and 2 bases stayed unmatched. CDR3 amino acids: CASSSGTSAGELFF. Written as DNA, the CDR3 is TGCGCCAGCAGCTCCGGGACTAGCGCCGGGGAGCTGTTTTTT.

The V gene is TRBV29-1, the J gene TRBJ2-3; a weak D match, TRBD2 (6 bases). The CDR3 sequence is 13 residues long. V was pared by 0 bases and J by 7 bases, with 11 bases between. Germline loops: CDR1 SQVTM, CDR2 ANQGSEA. CDR3 in amino acids: CSVEEGTPYTQYF. For the CDR3, the DNA is TGCAGCGTTGAAGAAGGGACTCCCTATACGCAGTATTTT.